What follows is one T cell receptor beta chain and its context. Under the authors' procedure: Amplified reference gene primers provided the basis for estimating nucleated cell counts. TCRdb's table, derived via immunoSEQ multiplex PCR, lists solely in-frame clones and lacks some. V, J and clone size were drawn from that table, and D and trimming were deduced from the DNA. The sample has about 250,000 clones; 85% are singletons. These data come from a study of blood T cell repertoires in COVID-19. Study summary: COVID-19 samples, acute and convalescent, were from the United States, Italy and Spain. PBMCs, B-cell-depleted T cells, or T cells provided the cDNA or gDNA that made up the material.

Between the trimmed V and J ends, which lost 0 bases and 4 bases, there was a span of 16 bases. The CDR3 covers 16 residues. Germline CDR1 is SGHRS and CDR2 is YFSETQ. The V gene is TRBV5-1, the J gene TRBJ1-1, with D possibly being TRBD1 (5 bases). This TCR derives from an older woman with active or convalescent COVID-19. What was sequenced was peripheral blood. This CDR3 is CASSLDRPRVGTEAFF. CDR3 sequence (DNA): TGCGCCAGCAGCTTGGACAGGCCTCGGGTAGGCACTGAAGCTTTCTTT.